These 2 T cell receptor beta chains came from one sample sequenced in a study of blood T cells in healthy people across ages. Next came a second PCR, run for roughly 6 to 11 cycles, which used a sample-barcoded 5' primer along with a J-beta primer mix. One entry per CDR3 protein results from TCRdb running MiXCR on the 5' RACE reads. The sample records roughly 700,000 distinct CDR3 sequences, around 49% being singletons. The sequenced sample consisted of blood. These receptors were taken from a woman aged 55-69 years in good health.

The chain uses TRBV12-3 or TRBV12-4 and TRBJ2-3; 13 nucleotides align to TRBD2. CDR3 length equals 18 residues. V trimming: 3 bases; J trimming: 6 bases; junction bases outside the gene matches: 12. The CDR3 DNA is TGTGCCAGCAGTTTCCCTCCTGGACTAGCGGGAGAGGGGGATACGCAGTATTTT. It translates to CASSFPPGLAGEGDTQYF.

This clonotype was observed a handful of times. V is TRBV7-9 and J is TRBJ2-5; 8 bases fit TRBD2. This CDR3 has 15 amino acids. In germline, CDR1 is SEHNR, CDR2 FQNEAQ (reference sequence). V lost 4 bases to trimming and J lost 5 bases; unmatched junction nucleotides: 9. The CDR3 DNA sequence: TGTGCCAGCAGCTCCCGCCGGGCTAGCGGGGAGACCCAGTACTTC. Its translation: CASSSRRASGETQYF.